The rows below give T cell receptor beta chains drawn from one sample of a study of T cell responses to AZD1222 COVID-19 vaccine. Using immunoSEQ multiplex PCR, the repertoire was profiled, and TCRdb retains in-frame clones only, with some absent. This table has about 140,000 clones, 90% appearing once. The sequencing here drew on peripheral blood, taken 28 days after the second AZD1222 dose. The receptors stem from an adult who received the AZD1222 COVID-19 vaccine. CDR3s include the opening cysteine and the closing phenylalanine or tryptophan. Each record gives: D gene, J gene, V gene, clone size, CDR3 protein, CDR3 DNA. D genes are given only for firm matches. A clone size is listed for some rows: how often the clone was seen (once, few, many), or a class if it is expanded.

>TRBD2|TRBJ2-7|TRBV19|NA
CASSKTGLAGRATYEQYF
TGTGCCAGTAGTAAGACGGGACTAGCGGGCCGCGCTACCTACGAGCAGTACTTC
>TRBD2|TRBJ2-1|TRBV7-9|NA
CASSFDSGSYNEQFF
TGTGCCAGCAGCTTTGATAGCGGGAGTTACAATGAGCAGTTCTTC
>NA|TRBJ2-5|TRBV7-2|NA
CASSFHQGRETQYF
TGTGCCAGCAGCTTCCACCAGGGACGAGAGACCCAGTACTTC
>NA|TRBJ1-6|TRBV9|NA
CASSVGKPPLHF
TGTGCCAGCAGCGTAGGCAAACCACCCCTCCACTTT
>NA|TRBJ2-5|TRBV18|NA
CASSQNQGAQETQYF
TGTGCCAGCTCACAAAACCAGGGAGCCCAAGAGACCCAGTACTTC
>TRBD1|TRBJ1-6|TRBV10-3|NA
CAISEVDRAFSPLHF
TGTGCCATCAGTGAAGTTGACAGGGCCTTTTCACCCCTCCACTTT
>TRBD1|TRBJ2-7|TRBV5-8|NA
CASSLSGQFYEQYF
TGTGCCAGCAGCCTATCGGGACAGTTTTACGAGCAGTACTTC
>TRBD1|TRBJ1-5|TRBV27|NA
CASSPHRTGQRSNQPQHF
TGTGCCAGCAGTCCCCATCGGACAGGGCAGCGTAGCAATCAGCCCCAGCATTTT
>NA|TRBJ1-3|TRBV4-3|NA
CASSQDLPTGGFGNTIYF
TGCGCCAGCAGCCAAGACCTCCCAACGGGAGGGTTCGGAAACACCATATATTTT
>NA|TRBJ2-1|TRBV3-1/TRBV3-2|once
CASSQGTRGVQTYNEQFF
TGTGCCAGCAGCCAAGGAACCCGCGGCGTTCAGACCTACAATGAGCAGTTCTTC
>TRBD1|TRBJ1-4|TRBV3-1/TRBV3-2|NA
CASSQEQGWSEKLFF
TGTGCCAGCAGCCAAGAACAGGGGTGGTCTGAAAAACTGTTTTTT
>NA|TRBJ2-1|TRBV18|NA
CASSPLPQSGRANEQFF
TGTGCCAGCTCACCCCTACCACAATCGGGTAGGGCCAATGAGCAGTTCTTC
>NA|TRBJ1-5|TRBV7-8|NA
CASSLAGMSDQPQHF
TGTGCCAGCAGCTTAGCGGGGATGAGCGATCAGCCCCAGCATTTT
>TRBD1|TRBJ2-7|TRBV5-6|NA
CASSLYTGGPYEQYF
TGTGCCAGCAGCTTGTATACAGGGGGACCCTACGAGCAGTACTTC
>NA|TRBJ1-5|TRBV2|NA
CASRWQDGGQPQHF
TGTGCCAGCAGGTGGCAGGACGGCGGGCAGCCCCAGCATTTT
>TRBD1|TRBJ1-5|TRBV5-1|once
CASSLGTGVNSNQPQHF
TGCGCCAGCAGCTTGGGAACAGGGGTTAATAGCAATCAGCCCCAGCATTTT
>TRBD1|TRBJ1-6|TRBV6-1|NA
CASSEGQGAGNSPLHF
TGTGCCAGCAGTGAAGGACAGGGGGCCGGAAATTCACCCCTCCACTTT
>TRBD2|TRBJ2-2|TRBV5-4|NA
CASSLVTGGAGELFF
TGTGCCAGCAGCTTGGTTACGGGAGGGGCCGGGGAGCTGTTTTTT
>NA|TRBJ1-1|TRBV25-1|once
CASSEGGRHTEAFF
TGTGCCAGCAGTGAGGGAGGGCGTCACACTGAAGCTTTCTTT
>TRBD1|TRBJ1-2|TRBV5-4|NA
CASSRTGGNYGYTF
TGTGCCAGCAGCCGGACAGGGGGCAACTATGGCTACACCTTC
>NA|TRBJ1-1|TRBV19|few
CASSIGGGTTEAFF
TGTGCCAGTAGTATAGGGGGAGGAACCACTGAAGCTTTCTTT
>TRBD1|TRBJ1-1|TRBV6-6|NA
CASSSMTGGRTEAFF
TGTGCCAGCAGTTCCATGACAGGGGGGAGAACTGAAGCTTTCTTT
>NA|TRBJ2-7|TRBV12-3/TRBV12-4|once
CASSPAYEQYF
TGTGCCAGCAGTCCGGCGTACGAGCAGTACTTC
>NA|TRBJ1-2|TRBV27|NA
CASSLFGAPYGYTF
TGTGCCAGCAGTTTATTCGGGGCCCCCTATGGCTACACCTTC
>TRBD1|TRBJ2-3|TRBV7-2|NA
CASSLTRDRGTDTQYF
TGTGCCAGCAGCCTCACCCGGGACAGAGGCACAGATACGCAGTATTTT
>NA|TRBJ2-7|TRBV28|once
CASSMPPGHSSYEQYF
TGTGCCAGCAGTATGCCCCCGGGACACTCATCCTACGAGCAGTACTTC
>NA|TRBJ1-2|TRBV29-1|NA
CSVDRGTHGYTF
TGCAGCGTTGACCGGGGGACGCATGGCTACACCTTC
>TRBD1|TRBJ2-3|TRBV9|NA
CASAPGGGTDTQYF
TGTGCCAGCGCTCCAGGGGGCGGGACAGATACGCAGTATTTT
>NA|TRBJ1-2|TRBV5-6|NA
CASSSRQLTRGYTF
TGTGCCAGCAGCTCTAGACAGCTTACTCGGGGCTACACCTTC
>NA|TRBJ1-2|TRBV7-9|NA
CASSSSDTFYTF
TGTGCCAGCAGCTCAAGTGACACTTTCTACACCTTC
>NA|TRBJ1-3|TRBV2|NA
CASSPNSGNTIYF
TGTGCCAGCAGTCCTAACTCTGGAAACACCATATATTTT
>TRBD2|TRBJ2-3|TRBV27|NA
CATLISLRAGSTDTQYF
TGTGCCACCTTGATCAGTCTTCGAGCGGGGAGCACAGATACGCAGTATTTT
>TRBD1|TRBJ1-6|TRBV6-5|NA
CASRYRGDDYNSPLHF
TGTGCCAGCAGATACAGGGGGGATGACTATAATTCACCCCTCCACTTT
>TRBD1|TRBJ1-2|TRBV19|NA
CASSRTGEHGYTF
TGTGCCAGTAGTCGGACAGGGGAGCACGGCTACACCTTC
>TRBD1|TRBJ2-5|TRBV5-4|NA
CASSLQGALETQYF
TGTGCCAGCAGCTTGCAGGGGGCGTTAGAGACCCAGTACTTC
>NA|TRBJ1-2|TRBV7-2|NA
CASSLSFAIGYTF
TGTGCCAGCAGCTTATCGTTCGCGATCGGCTACACCTTC
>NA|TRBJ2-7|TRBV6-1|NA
CASSEGGDFYSYEQYF
TGTGCCAGCAGTGAAGGCGGGGACTTTTACTCCTACGAGCAGTACTTC
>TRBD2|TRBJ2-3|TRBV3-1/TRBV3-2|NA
CASSHDGLAGDPSTDTQYF
TGTGCCAGCAGCCATGACGGACTAGCGGGGGACCCAAGCACAGATACGCAGTATTTT
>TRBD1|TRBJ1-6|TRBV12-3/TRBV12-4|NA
CASRQGNSPLHF
TGTGCCAGCAGACAGGGGAATTCACCCCTCCACTTT
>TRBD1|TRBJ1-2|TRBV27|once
CASSLGGQGGGYTF
TGTGCCAGCAGTTTAGGAGGACAGGGCGGTGGCTACACCTTC